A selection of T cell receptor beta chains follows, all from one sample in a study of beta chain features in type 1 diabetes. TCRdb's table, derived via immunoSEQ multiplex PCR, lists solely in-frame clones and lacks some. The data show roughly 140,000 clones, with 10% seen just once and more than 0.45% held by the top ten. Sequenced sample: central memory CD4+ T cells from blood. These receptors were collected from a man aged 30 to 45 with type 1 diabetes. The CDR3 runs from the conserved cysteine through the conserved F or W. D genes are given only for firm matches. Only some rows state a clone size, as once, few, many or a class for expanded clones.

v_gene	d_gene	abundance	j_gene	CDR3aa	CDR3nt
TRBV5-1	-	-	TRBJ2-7	CASSVDRTYEQYF	TGCGCCAGCAGCGTGGACAGAACCTACGAGCAGTACTTC
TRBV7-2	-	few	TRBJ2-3	CASSTGDTQYF	TGTGCCAGCAGCACAGGAGATACGCAGTATTTT
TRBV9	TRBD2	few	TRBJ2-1	CASSVGTSGINEQFF	TGTGCCAGCAGCGTCGGGACTAGCGGGATCAATGAGCAGTTCTTC
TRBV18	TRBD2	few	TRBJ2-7	CASSLPGRSYEQYF	TGTGCCAGCTCCCTGCCCGGGAGGTCCTACGAGCAGTACTTC
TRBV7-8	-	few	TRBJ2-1	CASRRADNNEQFF	TGTGCCAGCAGGAGAGCGGATAACAATGAGCAGTTCTTC
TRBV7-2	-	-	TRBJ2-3	CASSTPGAIEPDTQYF	TGTGCCAGCAGCACACCGGGAGCCATCGAGCCAGATACGCAGTATTTT
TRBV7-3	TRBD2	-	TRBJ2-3	CASSSLSLAGAPGGQYF	TGTGCCAGCAGCTCCCTTTCTCTAGCGGGAGCCCCTGGTGGGCAGTATTTT
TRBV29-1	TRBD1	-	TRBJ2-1	CSVEDRGRSYNEQFF	TGCAGCGTTGAGGACAGGGGGCGGTCCTACAATGAGCAGTTCTTC
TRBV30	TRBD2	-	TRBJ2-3	CAWRGWASGKDTQYF	TGTGCCTGGAGGGGTTGGGCTAGCGGGAAGGATACGCAGTATTTT
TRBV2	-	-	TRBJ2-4	CASSVGELAKNIQYF	TGTGCCAGCAGTGTAGGAGAGCTAGCCAAAAACATTCAGTACTTC
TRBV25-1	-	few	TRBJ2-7	CASSEVISYEQYF	TGTGCCAGCAGTGAAGTCATCTCCTACGAGCAGTACTTC
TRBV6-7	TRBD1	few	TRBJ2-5	CATPLTGGGQETQYF	TGTGCCACTCCCCTGACAGGGGGCGGGCAAGAGACCCAGTACTTC
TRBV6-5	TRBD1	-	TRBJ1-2	CASTRDRGGYTF	TGTGCCAGCACCCGGGACAGGGGCGGCTACACCTTC
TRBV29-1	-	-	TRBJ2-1	CSVDHRVGGAREQFF	TGCAGCGTCGACCATCGTGTTGGCGGGGCGCGTGAGCAGTTCTTC
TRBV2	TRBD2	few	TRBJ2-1	CASSSEVAGNMFF	TGTGCCAGCAGTTCGGAGGTAGCGGGGAATATGTTCTTC
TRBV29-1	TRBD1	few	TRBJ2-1	CSVDQTGDNEQFF	TGCAGCGTTGATCAAACAGGGGACAATGAGCAGTTCTTC
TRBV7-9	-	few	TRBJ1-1	CASSPGGENTEAFF	TGTGCCAGCAGCCCGGGGGGGGAGAACACTGAAGCTTTCTTT
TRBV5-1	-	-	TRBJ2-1	CASSLLLGNEQFF	TGCGCCAGCAGCTTATTACTAGGCAATGAGCAGTTCTTC
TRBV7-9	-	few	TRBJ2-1	CASSSPERSRSYNEQFF	TGTGCCAGCAGCTCACCGGAGAGAAGCCGCTCCTACAATGAGCAGTTCTTC
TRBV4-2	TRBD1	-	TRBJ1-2	CASSQVGQRTYGYTF	TGTGCCAGCAGCCAAGTGGGACAGAGGACCTATGGCTACACCTTC
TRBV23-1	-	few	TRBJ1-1	CASSQSQNTEAFF	TGCGCCAGCAGTCAGTCCCAGAACACTGAAGCTTTCTTT
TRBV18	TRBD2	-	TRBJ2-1	CASSPTSGREHEQFF	TGTGCCAGCTCACCTACTAGCGGGAGGGAACATGAGCAGTTCTTC
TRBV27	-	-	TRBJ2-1	CASIDGSSGHNEQFF	TGTGCCAGCATCGACGGGAGTTCGGGCCACAATGAGCAGTTCTTC
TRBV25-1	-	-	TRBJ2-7	CASSELTGTYEQYF	TGTGCCAGCAGTGAACTGACAGGAACCTACGAGCAGTACTTC
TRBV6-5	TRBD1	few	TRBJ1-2	CASSPVRGLGYTF	TGTGCCAGCAGCCCCGTCAGGGGGCTTGGCTACACCTTC
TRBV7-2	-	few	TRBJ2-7	CASSLVRSYEQYF	TGTGCCAGCAGCTTAGTCCGTTCCTACGAGCAGTACTTC
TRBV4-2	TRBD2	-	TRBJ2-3	CASSQATGLAGDRTDTQYF	TGTGCCAGCAGCCAAGCTACTGGACTAGCGGGAGATAGGACAGATACGCAGTATTTT
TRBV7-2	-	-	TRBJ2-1	CASSSDYGSYNEQFF	TGTGCCAGCAGCTCCGACTATGGCTCCTACAATGAGCAGTTCTTC
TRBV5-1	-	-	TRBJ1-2	CASSLDPSGNDGYTF	TGCGCCAGCAGCTTGGATCCGTCCGGGAATGACGGCTACACCTTC
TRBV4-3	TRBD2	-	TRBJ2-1	CASSLGLAGVALF	TGCGCCAGCAGCCTGGGACTAGCGGGAGTCGCTCTCTTC
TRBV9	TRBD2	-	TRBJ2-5	CASSVSAGGSGETQYF	TGTGCCAGCAGCGTCTCGGCAGGCGGGAGTGGGGAGACCCAGTACTTC
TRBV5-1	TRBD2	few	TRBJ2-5	CATGLAGGGRETQYF	TGCGCCACGGGACTAGCGGGAGGAGGCCGAGAGACCCAGTACTTC